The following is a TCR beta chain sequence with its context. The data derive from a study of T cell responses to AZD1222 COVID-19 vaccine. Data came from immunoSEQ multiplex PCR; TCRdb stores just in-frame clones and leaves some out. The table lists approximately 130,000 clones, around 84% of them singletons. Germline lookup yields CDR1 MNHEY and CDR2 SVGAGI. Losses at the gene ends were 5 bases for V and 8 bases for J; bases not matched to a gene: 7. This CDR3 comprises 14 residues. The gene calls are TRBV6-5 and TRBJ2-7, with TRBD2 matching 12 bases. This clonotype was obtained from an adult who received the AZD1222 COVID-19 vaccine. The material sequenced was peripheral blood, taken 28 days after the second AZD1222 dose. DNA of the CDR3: TGTGCCAGCAGTCTAGCGGGGGGGCAGTCCAAGCAGTACTTC. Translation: CASSLAGGQSKQYF.